This TCR beta chain was identified in a study of a mutant IDH1 vaccine in newly diagnosed glioma. Across the whole study: Patients under treatment included approximately 62% males and around 38% females and had a mean age of approximately 40 years. Patients previously underwent radiotherapy, temozolomide, or both, and most underwent both.

The time point is: baseline, week 1 (first vaccination visit). Described treatment: pre-vaccination baseline after standard-of-care therapy. New WHO grade 3 or 4 astrocytomas that were IDH1-mutant and ATRX-lost had been found in donors. V was pared by 1 base and J by 1 base, with 8 bases between. Germline V lookup: CDR1 SGHTA, CDR2 FQGNSA. The CDR3 extends over 15 amino acids. Data came from immunoSEQ multiplex PCR; TCRdb stores just in-frame clones and leaves some out. The table shows around 30,000 clones, with about three quarters occurring only once. The chain uses TRBV7-2 and TRBJ1-5; no reliable D call. This TCR was recovered from a man aged 50 to 59 with glioma. Some clones in this sample may be carry-over from other donors' samples. Material: peripheral blood mononuclear cells (PBMCs), obtained from a glioma patient treated with radiotherapy, temozolomide or both. In nucleotides, the CDR3 is TGTGCCAGCAGCTTAGACAGTACGAGCAATCAGCCCCAGCATTTT. Encoded protein: CASSLDSTSNQPQHF.